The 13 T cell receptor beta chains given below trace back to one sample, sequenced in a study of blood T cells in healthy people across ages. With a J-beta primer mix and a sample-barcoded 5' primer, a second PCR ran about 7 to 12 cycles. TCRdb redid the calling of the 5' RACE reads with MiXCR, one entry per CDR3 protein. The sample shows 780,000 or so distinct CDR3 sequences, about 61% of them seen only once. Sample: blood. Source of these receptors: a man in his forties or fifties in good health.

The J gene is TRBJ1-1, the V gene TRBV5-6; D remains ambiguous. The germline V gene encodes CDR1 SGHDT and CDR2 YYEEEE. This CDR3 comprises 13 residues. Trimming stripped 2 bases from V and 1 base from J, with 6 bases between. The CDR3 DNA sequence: TGTGCCAGCAGCTTCAATCCGAACACTGAAGCTTTCTTT. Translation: CASSFNPNTEAFF.

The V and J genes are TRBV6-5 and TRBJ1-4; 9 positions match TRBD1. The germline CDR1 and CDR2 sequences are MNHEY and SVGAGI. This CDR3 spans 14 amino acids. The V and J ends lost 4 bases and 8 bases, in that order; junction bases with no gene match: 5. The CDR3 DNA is TGTGCCAGCAGTTGGGGACAGGGTAGCGAAAAACTGTTTTTT. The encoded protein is CASSWGQGSEKLFF.

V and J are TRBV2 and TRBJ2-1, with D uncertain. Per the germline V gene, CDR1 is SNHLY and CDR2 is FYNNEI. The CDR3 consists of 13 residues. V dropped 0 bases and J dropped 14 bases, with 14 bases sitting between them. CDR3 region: CASSEAPRARKFF. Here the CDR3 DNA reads TGTGCCAGCAGTGAAGCGCCCCGGGCTCGGAAGTTCTTC.

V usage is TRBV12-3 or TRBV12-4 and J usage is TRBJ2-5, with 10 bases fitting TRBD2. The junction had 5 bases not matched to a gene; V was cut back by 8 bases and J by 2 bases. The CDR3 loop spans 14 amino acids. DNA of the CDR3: TGTGCCAGCGGAACAGCGGGGGGGCAAGAGACCCAGTACTTC. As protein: CASGTAGGQETQYF.

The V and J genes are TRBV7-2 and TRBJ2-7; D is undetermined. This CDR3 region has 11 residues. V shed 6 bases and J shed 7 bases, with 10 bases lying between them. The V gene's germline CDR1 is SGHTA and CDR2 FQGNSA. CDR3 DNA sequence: TGTGCCAGCAGTCGTTCTACTGAGCAGTACTTC. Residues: CASSRSTEQYF.

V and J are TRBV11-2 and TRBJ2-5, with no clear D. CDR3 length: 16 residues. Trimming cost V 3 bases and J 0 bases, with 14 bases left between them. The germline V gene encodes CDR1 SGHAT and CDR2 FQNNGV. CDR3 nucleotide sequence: TGTGCCAGCAGCTTCAACACCCAGATCCACCAAGAGACCCAGTACTTC. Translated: CASSFNTQIHQETQYF.

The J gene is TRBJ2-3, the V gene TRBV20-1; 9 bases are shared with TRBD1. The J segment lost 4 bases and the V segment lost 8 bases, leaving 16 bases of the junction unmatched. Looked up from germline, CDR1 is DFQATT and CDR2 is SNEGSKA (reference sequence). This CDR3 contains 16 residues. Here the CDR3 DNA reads TGCAGTACGCAAACCCTTAGACAGGGGGGTTCAGATACGCAGTATTTT. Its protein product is CSTQTLRQGGSDTQYF.

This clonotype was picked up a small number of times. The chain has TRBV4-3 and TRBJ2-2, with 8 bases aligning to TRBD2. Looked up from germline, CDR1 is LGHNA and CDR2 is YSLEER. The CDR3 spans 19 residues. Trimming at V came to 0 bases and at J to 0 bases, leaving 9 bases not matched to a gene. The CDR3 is CASSQDRVLAGANTGELFF. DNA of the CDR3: TGCGCCAGCAGCCAAGATAGGGTCCTAGCGGGCGCGAACACCGGGGAGCTGTTTTTT.

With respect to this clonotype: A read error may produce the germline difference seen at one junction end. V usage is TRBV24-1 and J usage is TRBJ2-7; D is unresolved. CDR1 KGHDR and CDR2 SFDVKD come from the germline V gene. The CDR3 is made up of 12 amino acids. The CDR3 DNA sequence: TGTGCCGCCAGTGATTTGCAGAGCGAGCAGTACTTC. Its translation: CAASDLQSEQYF.

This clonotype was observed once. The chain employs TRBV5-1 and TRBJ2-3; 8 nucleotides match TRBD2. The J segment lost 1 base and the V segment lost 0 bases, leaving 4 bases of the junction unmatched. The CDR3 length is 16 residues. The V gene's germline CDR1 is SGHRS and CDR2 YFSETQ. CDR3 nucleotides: TGCGCCAGCAGCTTGGGAAGAGCGGGGGGCACAGATACGCAGTATTTT. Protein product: CASSLGRAGGTDTQYF.

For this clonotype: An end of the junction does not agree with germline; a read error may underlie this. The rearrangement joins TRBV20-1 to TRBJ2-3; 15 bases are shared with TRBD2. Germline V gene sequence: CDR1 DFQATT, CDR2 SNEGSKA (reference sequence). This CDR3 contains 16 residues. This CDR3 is CCARPGLAGGGNTQYF. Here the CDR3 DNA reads TGCTGTGCTAGGCCGGGACTAGCGGGAGGTGGAAATACGCAGTATTTT.

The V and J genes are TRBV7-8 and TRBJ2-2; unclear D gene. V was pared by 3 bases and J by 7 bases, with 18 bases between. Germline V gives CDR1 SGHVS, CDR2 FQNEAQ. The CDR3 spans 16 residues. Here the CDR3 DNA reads TGTGCCAGCAGCTTCAGAAACATCCTTTCAATCGGGGAGCTGTTTTTT. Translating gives CASSFRNILSIGELFF.

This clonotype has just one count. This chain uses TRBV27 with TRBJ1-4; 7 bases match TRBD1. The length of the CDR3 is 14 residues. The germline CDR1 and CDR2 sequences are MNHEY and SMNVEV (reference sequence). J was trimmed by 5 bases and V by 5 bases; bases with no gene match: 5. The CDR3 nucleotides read TGTGCCAGCAGTATCAGGGGGAGGAATGAAAAACTGTTTTTT. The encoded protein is CASSIRGRNEKLFF.